These T cell receptor beta chains were read from a single sample in a study of cytomegalovirus exposure and HLA in healthy donors. The repertoire was sequenced with immunoSEQ multiplex PCR; TCRdb's copy has only in-frame clones and lacks some. Altogether approximately 150,000 clones are present, 80% to 85% being singletons, with the ten largest covering 10% to 13%. The material sequenced was PBMCs. All receptors come from a young man in good health and CMV-seropositive. Both conserved end residues are part of each CDR3. The D gene is left open where the match is weak. Expanded clones are given a class, and other clones once, few, many or no size at all.

V: TRBV9; J: TRBJ1-2; D: -; size: -; DNA: TGTGCCAGCAGCGTAGAGCCGGGGAGTATGGGATATGGCTACACCTTC; CDR3: CASSVEPGSMGYGYTF
V: TRBV14; J: TRBJ1-5; D: -; size: -; DNA: TGTGCCAGCAGCCAAGATCACAATCAGCCCCAGCATTTT; CDR3: CASSQDHNQPQHF
V: TRBV30; J: TRBJ1-1; D: -; size: -; DNA: TGTGCCTGGGGGCGGGGTTTATACACTGAAGCTTTCTTT; CDR3: CAWGRGLYTEAFF
V: TRBV11-2; J: TRBJ2-1; D: TRBD2; size: -; DNA: TGTGCCAGCAGCTTGACTAGCGGGGGGTATCGTAGCTCCTACAATGAGCAGTTCTTC; CDR3: CASSLTSGGYRSSYNEQFF
V: TRBV19; J: TRBJ2-5; D: TRBD2; size: -; DNA: TGTGCCAGTAGTTCCGGGAGGCAAGAGACCCAGTACTTC; CDR3: CASSSGRQETQYF
V: TRBV6-5; J: TRBJ2-1; D: -; size: -; DNA: TGTGCCAGCAGTTACTCCTTTCGGGGATTAGAGCAGTTCTTC; CDR3: CASSYSFRGLEQFF
V: TRBV7-2; J: TRBJ1-1; D: -; size: -; DNA: TGTGCCAGCAGCTTTCGGGGTAACACTGAAGCTTTCTTT; CDR3: CASSFRGNTEAFF
V: TRBV6-1; J: TRBJ1-5; D: TRBD1; size: few; DNA: TGTGCCAGCAGTGAAGGGGACAGGGCTAATCAGCCCCAGCATTTT; CDR3: CASSEGDRANQPQHF
V: TRBV7-8; J: TRBJ2-2; D: -; size: -; DNA: TGTGCCAGCAGCTCAGCAGGGGCGCGAGGCACCGGGGAGCTGTTTTTT; CDR3: CASSSAGARGTGELFF
V: TRBV23-1; J: TRBJ2-7; D: -; size: -; DNA: TGCGCCGGCCCGGGACTGACCTCTTACGAGCAGTACTTC; CDR3: CAGPGLTSYEQYF
V: TRBV6-1; J: TRBJ1-1; D: -; size: -; DNA: TGTGCCAGCAGTGTTACAGGGATCAACACTGAAGCTTTCTTT; CDR3: CASSVTGINTEAFF
V: TRBV28; J: TRBJ2-3; D: -; size: -; DNA: TGTGCCAGCAGTTTATCCCCTAGCACAGATACGCAGTATTTT; CDR3: CASSLSPSTDTQYF
V: TRBV28; J: TRBJ2-1; D: TRBD1; size: few; DNA: TGTGCCAGCAGTTTTGGCAGGGGGACCCGCAATGAGCAGTTCTTC; CDR3: CASSFGRGTRNEQFF
V: TRBV29-1; J: TRBJ1-1; D: -; size: -; DNA: TGCAGCGTTGAACGGACAGCAATGAACACTGAAGCTTTCTTT; CDR3: CSVERTAMNTEAFF
V: TRBV27; J: TRBJ2-4; D: -; size: -; DNA: TGTGCCAGCAGTTTATTCGGCCCGCACAGTATCCCCCTAAACATTCAGTACTTC; CDR3: CASSLFGPHSIPLNIQYF
V: TRBV9; J: TRBJ1-1; D: -; size: -; DNA: TGTGCCAGCAGCGGTGGACAGAGGGATGAAGCTTTCTTT; CDR3: CASSGGQRDEAFF
V: TRBV7-9; J: TRBJ1-1; D: TRBD1; size: -; DNA: TGTGCCAGCAGCTATCGGGGACAGGGGTACACTGAAGCTTTCTTT; CDR3: CASSYRGQGYTEAFF
V: TRBV6-5; J: TRBJ2-1; D: TRBD2; size: -; DNA: TGTGCCAGCAGGGTGGGACTAGCGGTCTTCAATGAGCAGTTCTTC; CDR3: CASRVGLAVFNEQFF
V: TRBV7-2; J: TRBJ1-1; D: TRBD1; size: once; DNA: TGTGCCAGCAGCCCGTCGGGACAGGACACTGAAGCTTTCTTT; CDR3: CASSPSGQDTEAFF
V: TRBV2; J: TRBJ1-2; D: -; size: -; DNA: TGTGCCAGCAGTGAGGGGCAGGGGTTGTACTATGGCTACACCTTC; CDR3: CASSEGQGLYYGYTF
V: TRBV2; J: TRBJ2-7; D: TRBD2; size: -; DNA: TGTGCCAGCAGTGCACCGCACACTAGCGGGAGTTACGGTGTGCAGTACTTC; CDR3: CASSAPHTSGSYGVQYF
V: TRBV10-3; J: TRBJ2-1; D: TRBD1; size: -; DNA: TGTGCCACCCACAGGGGCGATTTCAGTGAGCAGTTCTTC; CDR3: CATHRGDFSEQFF
V: TRBV5-1; J: TRBJ1-3; D: -; size: -; DNA: TGCGCCAGCAGCTTTGGAGGGTTTAACTCTGGAAACACCATATATTTT; CDR3: CASSFGGFNSGNTIYF
V: TRBV19; J: TRBJ2-6; D: -; size: -; DNA: TGTGCCAGCAGCGCCTCAGACTCTGGGGCCAACGTCCTGACTTTC; CDR3: CASSASDSGANVLTF
V: TRBV5-1; J: TRBJ2-2; D: -; size: -; DNA: TGCGCCAGCAGCTTACAAGGAACGCGGACAGACGTCACCGGGGAGCTGTTTTTT; CDR3: CASSLQGTRTDVTGELFF
V: TRBV5-5; J: TRBJ2-3; D: TRBD1; size: -; DNA: TGTGCCAGCAGGCCGGACAGGTGGATGAGCACAGATACGCAGTATTTT; CDR3: CASRPDRWMSTDTQYF
V: TRBV18; J: TRBJ2-1; D: TRBD2; size: -; DNA: TGTGCCAGCTCACGACTAGCGGGAGGCCCGGACGATGAGCAGTTCTTC; CDR3: CASSRLAGGPDDEQFF
V: TRBV7-9; J: TRBJ1-2; D: -; size: -; DNA: TGTGCCAGCAGCTCGGGACTGGGAGTCTATGGCTACACCTTC; CDR3: CASSSGLGVYGYTF